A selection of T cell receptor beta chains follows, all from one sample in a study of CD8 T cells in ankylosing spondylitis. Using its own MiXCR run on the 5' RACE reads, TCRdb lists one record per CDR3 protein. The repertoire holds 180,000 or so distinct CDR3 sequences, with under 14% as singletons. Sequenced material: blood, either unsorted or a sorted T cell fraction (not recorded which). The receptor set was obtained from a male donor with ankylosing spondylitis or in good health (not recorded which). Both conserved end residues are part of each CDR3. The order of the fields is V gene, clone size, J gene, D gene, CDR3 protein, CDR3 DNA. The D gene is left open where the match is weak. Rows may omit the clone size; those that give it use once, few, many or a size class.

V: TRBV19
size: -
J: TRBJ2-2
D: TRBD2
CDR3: CASRGLAGGWELFF
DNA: TGTGCCAGTAGGGGACTAGCGGGAGGATGGGAGCTGTTTTTT

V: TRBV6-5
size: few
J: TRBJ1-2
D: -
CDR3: CASSYSEWTAGYTF
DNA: TGTGCCAGCAGTTACTCAGAATGGACAGCCGGCTACACCTTC

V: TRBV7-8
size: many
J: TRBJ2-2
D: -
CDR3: CASGGTANTGELFF
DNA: TGTGCCAGCGGGGGAACAGCGAACACCGGGGAGCTGTTTTTT

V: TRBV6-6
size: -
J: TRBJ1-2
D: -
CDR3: CASSYDPLTSGYTF
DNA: TGTGCCAGCAGCTACGACCCTCTAACGAGCGGCTACACCTTC

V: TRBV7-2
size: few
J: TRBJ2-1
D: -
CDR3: CASSLYLGQRGEQFF
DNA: TGTGCCAGCAGCTTATACCTGGGTCAGCGAGGGGAGCAGTTCTTC

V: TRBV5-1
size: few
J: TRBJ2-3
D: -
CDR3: CASSATLGAEYYF
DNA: TGCGCCAGCAGCGCCACCCTGGGAGCAGAATACTATTTT

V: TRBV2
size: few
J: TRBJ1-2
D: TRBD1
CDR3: CASSVRSTGGRDADPYGYTF
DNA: TGTGCCAGCAGTGTAAGATCGACAGGGGGACGGGATGCGGACCCTTATGGCTACACCTTC

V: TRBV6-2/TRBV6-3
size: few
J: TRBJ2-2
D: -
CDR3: CASSWDVSRELFF
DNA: TGTGCCAGCAGTTGGGATGTGAGCCGGGAGCTGTTTTTT

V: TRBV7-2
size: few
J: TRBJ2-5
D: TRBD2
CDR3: CASSPATRGVKETQYF
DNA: TGTGCCAGCAGCCCGGCCACGCGGGGGGTCAAAGAGACCCAGTACTTC

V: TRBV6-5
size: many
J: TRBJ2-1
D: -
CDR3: CASSYAERKYNEQFF
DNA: TGTGCCAGCAGTTACGCCGAGCGGAAGTACAATGAGCAGTTCTTC

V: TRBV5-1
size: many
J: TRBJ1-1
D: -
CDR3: CASSFSGEAFF
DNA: TGCGCCAGCAGCTTTTCAGGGGAAGCTTTCTTT

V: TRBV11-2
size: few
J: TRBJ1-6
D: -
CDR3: CASSFRTATGDPLHF
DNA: TGTGCCAGCAGCTTCCGGACGGCTACCGGGGATCCCCTCCACTTT

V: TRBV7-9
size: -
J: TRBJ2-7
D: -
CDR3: CASSLGVDEQYF
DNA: TGTGCCAGCAGCTTAGGAGTAGACGAGCAGTACTTC

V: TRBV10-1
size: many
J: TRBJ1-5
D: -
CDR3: CASSDHRNQPQHF
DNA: TGCGCCAGCAGTGACCACAGGAATCAGCCCCAGCATTTT

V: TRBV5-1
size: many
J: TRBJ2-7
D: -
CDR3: CASSPGAGKTYEQYF
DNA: TGCGCCAGCAGCCCCGGGGCAGGGAAAACCTACGAGCAGTACTTC

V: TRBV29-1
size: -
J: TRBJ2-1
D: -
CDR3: CSVEGSRPPYNEQFF
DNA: TGCAGCGTTGAAGGGTCCAGGCCTCCTTACAATGAGCAGTTCTTC

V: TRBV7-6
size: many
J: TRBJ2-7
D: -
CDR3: CASSPTRGYEQYF
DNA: TGTGCCAGCAGTCCTACTAGAGGCTACGAGCAGTACTTC

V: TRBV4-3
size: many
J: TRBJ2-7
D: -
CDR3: CASSPFPQGKAYEQYF
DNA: TGCGCCAGCAGCCCGTTCCCGCAGGGGAAAGCCTACGAGCAGTACTTC

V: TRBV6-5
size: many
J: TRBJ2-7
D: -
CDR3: CASRRQRTYEQYF
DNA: TGTGCCAGCAGACGACAGAGAACCTACGAGCAGTACTTC

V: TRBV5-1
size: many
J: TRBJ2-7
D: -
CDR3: CASSLDAHSYEQYF
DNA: TGCGCCAGCAGCTTGGACGCACACTCCTACGAGCAGTACTTC

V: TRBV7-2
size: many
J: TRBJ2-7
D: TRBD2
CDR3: CASSLGASGGPYSEQYF
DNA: TGTGCCAGCAGCTTAGGAGCTAGCGGGGGGCCCTATTCCGAGCAGTACTTC

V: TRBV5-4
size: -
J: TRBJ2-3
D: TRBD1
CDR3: CASRRGQSTDTQYF
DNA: TGTGCCAGCAGGAGGGGACAGAGCACAGATACGCAGTATTTT

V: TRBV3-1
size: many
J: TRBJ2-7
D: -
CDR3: CASSQALASPSSYEQYF
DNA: TGTGCCAGCAGCCAAGCTTTAGCCAGTCCGAGCTCCTACGAGCAGTACTTC

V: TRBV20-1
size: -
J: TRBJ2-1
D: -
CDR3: CSARDGSPSSYNEQFF
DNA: TGCAGTGCTAGAGATGGTAGCCCTAGCTCCTACAATGAGCAGTTCTTC

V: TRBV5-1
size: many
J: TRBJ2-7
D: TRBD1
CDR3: CASSLTGAHAFEQYF
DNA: TGCGCCAGCAGCCTCACAGGGGCCCACGCATTCGAGCAGTACTTC

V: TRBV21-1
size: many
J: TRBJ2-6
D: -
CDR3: CASSKAEGRGANVLTF
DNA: TGTGCCAGCAGCAAAGCGGAGGGCAGGGGGGCCAACGTCCTGACTTTC

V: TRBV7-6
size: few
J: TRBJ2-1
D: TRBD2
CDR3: CASSLTDGEGEQFF
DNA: TGTGCCAGCAGCCTGACGGACGGGGAGGGCGAGCAGTTCTTC

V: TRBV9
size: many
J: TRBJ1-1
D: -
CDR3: CASSVVLGFTEAFF
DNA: TGTGCCAGCAGCGTAGTGTTGGGCTTCACTGAAGCTTTCTTT

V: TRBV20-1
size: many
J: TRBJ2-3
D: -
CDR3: CSARGLAEQGWQYF
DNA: TGCAGTGCTAGAGGGCTAGCCGAGCAAGGATGGCAGTATTTT

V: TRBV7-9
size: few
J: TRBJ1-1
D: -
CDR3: CASSFLSGGSGLAFF
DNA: TGTGCCAGCAGCTTTCTTAGCGGGGGTTCCGGGCTTGCTTTCTTT

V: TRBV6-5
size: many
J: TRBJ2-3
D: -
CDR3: CASGRADTQYF
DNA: TGTGCCAGCGGCAGGGCCGATACGCAGTATTTT

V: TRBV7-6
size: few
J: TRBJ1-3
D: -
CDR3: CASSYGQLSGNTIYF
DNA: TGTGCCAGCAGCTATGGACAGCTCTCTGGAAACACCATATATTTT

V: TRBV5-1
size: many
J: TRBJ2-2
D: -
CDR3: CASSLATSTGELFF
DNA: TGCGCCAGCAGCTTGGCCACCTCCACCGGGGAGCTGTTTTTT

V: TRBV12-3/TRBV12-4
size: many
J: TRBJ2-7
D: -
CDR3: CASSLGAPYEQYF
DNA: TGTGCCAGCAGTTTGGGGGCCCCCTACGAGCAGTACTTC

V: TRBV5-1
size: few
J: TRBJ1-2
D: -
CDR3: CASSLFTGDGYTF
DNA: TGCGCCAGCAGCTTGTTTACGGGGGATGGCTACACCTTC

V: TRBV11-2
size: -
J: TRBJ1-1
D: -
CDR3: CASSPFLVKTEVFF
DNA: TGTGCCAGCAGCCCCTTTCTGGTAAAAACTGAAGTTTTCTTT

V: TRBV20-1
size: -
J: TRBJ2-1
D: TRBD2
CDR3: CSARDPGGSAYEQFF
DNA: TGCAGTGCTAGAGATCCGGGCGGGAGTGCTTATGAGCAGTTCTTC

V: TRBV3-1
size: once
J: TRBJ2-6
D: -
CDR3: CASSYLRGSSSGANVLTF
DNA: TGTGCCAGCAGTTATTTGAGAGGCTCTAGCTCTGGGGCCAACGTCCTGACTTTC

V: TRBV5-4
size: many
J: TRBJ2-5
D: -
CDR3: CASSLAGQRETQYF
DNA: TGTGCCAGCAGCTTGGCGGGCCAGCGGGAGACCCAGTACTTC

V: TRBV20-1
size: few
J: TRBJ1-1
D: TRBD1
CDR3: CSAAALGRGRRVTEAFF
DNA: TGCAGTGCCGCCGCACTAGGCAGGGGGCGCCGGGTCACTGAAGCTTTCTTT

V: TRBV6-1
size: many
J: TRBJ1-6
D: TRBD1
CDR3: CASSRGGQGVDSPLHF
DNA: TGTGCCAGCAGTAGAGGGGGACAGGGGGTAGATTCACCCCTCCACTTT